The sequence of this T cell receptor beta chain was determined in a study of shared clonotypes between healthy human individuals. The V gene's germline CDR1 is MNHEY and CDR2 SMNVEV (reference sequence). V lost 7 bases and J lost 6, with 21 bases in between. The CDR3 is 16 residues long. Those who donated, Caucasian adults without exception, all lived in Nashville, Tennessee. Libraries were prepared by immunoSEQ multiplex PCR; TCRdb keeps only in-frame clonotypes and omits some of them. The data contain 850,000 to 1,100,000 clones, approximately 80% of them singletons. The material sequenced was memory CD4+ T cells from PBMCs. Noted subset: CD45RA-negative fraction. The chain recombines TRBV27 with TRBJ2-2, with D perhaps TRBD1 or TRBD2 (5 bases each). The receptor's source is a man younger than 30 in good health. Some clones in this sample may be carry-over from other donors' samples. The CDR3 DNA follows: TGTGCCAGCATATCGGGGTGGGGCGGAAACCCCGGGGAGCTGTTTTTT. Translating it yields CASISGWGGNPGELFF.